This T cell receptor (beta chain) derives from a study of cytomegalovirus exposure and HLA in healthy donors. Findings and caveats of the study: Reported performance of the classifier showed diagnosis of cytomegalovirus status with high specificity and sensitivity. Several V segments, TRBV6-2 and TRBV6-3 among them, could not be told apart and were dropped.

The primer mix had 60 Vbeta and 13 Jbeta primers. In the original analysis: Later, roughly 77 million unique TCR beta chains were counted in an analysis, and roughly 10 million of them were shared. Sequenced by immunoSEQ multiplex PCR; TCRdb stores in-frame clones only, minus some. The D gene and trimming were derived from the DNA, and the V and J assignments and clone size from that table. The table records around 150,000 clones, approximately 80% of them present only once. On this clone itself: Its antigen is currently unknown.

The germline V gene has CDR1 SNHLY and CDR2 FYNNEI. This CDR3 is built from 12 residues. V gave up 7 bases and J gave up 6 bases, with 9 bases separating them. The rearrangement uses TRBV2 and TRBJ1-4, with D unresolved. Material for sequencing was PBMCs. The sequence came from a male donor in good health and CMV-seropositive. The CDR3 nucleotides are TGTGCCAGCAAACTTGCCTATGAAAAACTGTTTTTT. It encodes CASKLAYEKLFF.